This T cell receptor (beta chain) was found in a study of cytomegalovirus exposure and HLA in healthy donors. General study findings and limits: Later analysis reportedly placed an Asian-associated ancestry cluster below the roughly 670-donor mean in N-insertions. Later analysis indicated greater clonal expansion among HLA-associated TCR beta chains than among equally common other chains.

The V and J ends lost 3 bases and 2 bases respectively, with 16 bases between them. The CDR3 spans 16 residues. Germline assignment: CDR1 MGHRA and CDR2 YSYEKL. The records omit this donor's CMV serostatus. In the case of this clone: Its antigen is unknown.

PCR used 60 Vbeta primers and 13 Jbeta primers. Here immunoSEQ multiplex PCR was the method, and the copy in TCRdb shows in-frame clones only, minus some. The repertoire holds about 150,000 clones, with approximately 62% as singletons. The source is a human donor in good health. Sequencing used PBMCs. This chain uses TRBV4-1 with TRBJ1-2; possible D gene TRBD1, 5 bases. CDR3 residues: CASSQAGRVGNYGYTF. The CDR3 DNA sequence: TGCGCCAGCAGCCAGGCAGGGAGGGTGGGAAACTATGGCTACACCTTC.